This note documents a single T cell receptor beta chain sequence. Its antigen is still unknown. Method: immunoSEQ multiplex PCR; TCRdb's copy keeps in-frame clones and lacks some. The table has 90,000 to 140,000 clones, roughly 82% seen once. The germline CDR1 and CDR2 sequences are SEHNR and FQNEAQ (reference sequence). This CDR3 spans 15 amino acids. V dropped 5 bases and J dropped 7; count of bases not matched to a gene: 9. The data were obtained in a study of T cell responses to AZD1222 COVID-19 vaccine. Study conclusions and caveats: The study identified only 6 or 7 AZD1222 recipients as seropositive at baseline. Researchers report vaccine-associated CD4 TCRs spanning spike, with dominance at 160-218 and 743-854.

This TCR was recovered from an adult in good health. The source was peripheral blood, collected on day 0 of AZD1222 vaccination. The V and J genes are TRBV7-9 and TRBJ2-2, with TRBD2 matching over 8 bases. CDR3 sequence: CASSPQREPRGELFF. CDR3 sequence (DNA): TGTGCCAGCAGCCCCCAGCGGGAGCCCCGCGGGGAGCTGTTTTTT.